This T cell receptor (beta chain) was documented in a study of T-cell reconstitution after alpha-beta-depleted transplantation in children (TCRdb year 2016). The study in broad terms: The study quantitatively tracked T-cell immune reconstitution after TCRalphabeta/CD19-depleted allogeneic hematopoietic cell transplantation in children using TCR repertoire profiling.

CDR3 length: 16 amino acids, cysteine to phenylalanine. Only the CDR3 part of the read is kept: 48 bases, read in frame from the first base. For this chain, trimming is 3 bases at the V end and 0 bases at the J end, and the number of junction bases without a gene match is 5. Overall study results and their limits: Apparently early alphabetaT-cell count recovery about two months after transplant reportedly relied on only several hundred rapidly expanded clones derived from non-depleted graft cells. Over the following months the frequencies of hyperexpanded clones went down, and after one year T-cell counts and TCRbeta diversity were mostly credited to newly produced T cells. In some patients, high TCRbeta diversity at day 60 was attributed to recipient T cells and intrathymic progenitors that had survived conditioning.

At least ten counts were recorded for this clonotype. Its target antigen remains unknown. No quality values exist for individual bases; no much larger clone is one base distant. Libraries were made using PCR. Instrument on record: Illumina HiSeq 2500. TCR library preparation used molecular barcoding, with unique molecular identifiers applied to normalize quantification of the TCRbeta repertoire. TCRdb reprocessed the public reads (quality trimming at Q25 with fastp, clone calling with MiXCR) and kept in-frame beta chains. One record per CDR3 amino acid sequence lists the most common genes and DNA. This sample has approximately 190,000 distinct CDR3 sequences in its table, and under 8.5% of those were observed once. Jointly, the top ten make up approximately 34% of the sample. The meaning of the sample's treatment or condition label: allogeneic hematopoietic cell transplantation with graft depleted of TCRalphabeta T cells and CD19 B cells. TCRalphabeta/CD19-depleted allogeneic hematopoietic cell grafts were given to the transplant recipients, all of whom were children.

The receptor's source is a male patient aged 2 to 10 who had a stem cell transplant for acute myeloid leukemia, so the T cells may come from the graft donor. The sequencing here drew on PBMCs, mostly from graft donor cells, taken 360 days after TCRalphabeta/CD19-depleted stem cell transplant. Rearrangement joined TRBV12-3 or TRBV12-4 to TRBJ1-1; TRBD1 agrees with 9 junctional bases. The bases read TGTGCCAGCAGTTTCACACAGGGGGCGATGAACACTGAAGCTTTCTTT. This translates into CASSFTQGAMNTEAFF.